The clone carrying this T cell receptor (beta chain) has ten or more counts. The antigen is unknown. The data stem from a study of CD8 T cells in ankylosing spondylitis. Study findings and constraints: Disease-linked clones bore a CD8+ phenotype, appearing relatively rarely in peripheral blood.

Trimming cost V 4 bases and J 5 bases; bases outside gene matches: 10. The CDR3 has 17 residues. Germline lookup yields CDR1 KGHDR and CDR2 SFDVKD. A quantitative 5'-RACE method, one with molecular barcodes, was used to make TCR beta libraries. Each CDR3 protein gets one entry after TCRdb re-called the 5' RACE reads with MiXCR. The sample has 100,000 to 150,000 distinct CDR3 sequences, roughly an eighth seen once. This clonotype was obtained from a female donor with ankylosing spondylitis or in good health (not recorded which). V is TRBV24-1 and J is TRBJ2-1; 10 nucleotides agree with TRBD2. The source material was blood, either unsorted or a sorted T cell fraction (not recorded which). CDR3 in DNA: TGTGCCACCAGTGACCTTCCCCTAGCGGGAGCAGACAATGAGCAGTTCTTC. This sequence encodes CATSDLPLAGADNEQFF.